These T cell receptor beta chains were read from a single sample in a study of blood T cell repertoires in COVID-19. Profiling relied on immunoSEQ multiplex PCR, and the TCRdb table lists in-frame clones only, not all of them. The sample has under 300,000 clones, roughly four fifths seen once; the top ten hold 4%. Sequences were obtained from peripheral blood. The source of these receptors is a man aged 45 to 65 with acute or convalescent COVID-19. Both conserved end residues are trimmed from each CDR3. Expanded clones get a size class; other rows say once, few or many, or leave the size out.

j_call | v_call | clone_size | cdr3_aa
TRBJ2-3 | TRBV28 | NA | ASTSPGTDTQY
TRBJ2-1 | TRBV6-5 | NA | ASSYDGQGGNEQF
TRBJ2-5 | TRBV18 | once | ASSPRQETQY
TRBJ1-4 | TRBV5-5 | NA | ASSTTGGSNEKLF
TRBJ2-1 | TRBV9 | NA | ASSVAFGTSNNEQF
TRBJ2-1 | TRBV3-1/TRBV3-2 | NA | ASSHLSLSAGEQF
TRBJ1-4 | TRBV2 | NA | ASSDQGGWVEKLF
TRBJ1-3 | TRBV6-2/TRBV6-3 | NA | ASSPAGAEGNTIY
TRBJ2-3 | TRBV25-1 | NA | ASSELGLITDTQY
TRBJ1-6 | TRBV2 | few | ASSRDSGPPPLH
TRBJ2-3 | TRBV19 | NA | ASSKGKGANTDTQY
TRBJ2-3 | TRBV18 | NA | ASSPPRAGHTDTQY
TRBJ2-7 | TRBV7-3 | NA | ASSLNPGGGEQY
TRBJ1-1 | TRBV5-6 | NA | ASSYGTGGTEAF
TRBJ1-1 | TRBV12-3/TRBV12-4 | NA | ATHRDSNTEAF
TRBJ2-5 | TRBV5-1 | NA | ASSPNPTGGGQETQY
TRBJ1-1 | TRBV27 | NA | ASSVTGGALSEAF
TRBJ1-4 | TRBV15 | NA | ATSSRPVEKLF
TRBJ2-7 | TRBV21-1 | few | ASSKARARYEQY
TRBJ2-1 | TRBV5-1 | once | ANTEGSVDEQF
TRBJ2-2 | TRBV28 | NA | ASGTQDTGELF
TRBJ1-1 | TRBV7-2 | NA | ASSLASGLNTEAF
TRBJ2-1 | TRBV28 | NA | ASSPPGGTGRQF
TRBJ2-1 | TRBV7-3 | NA | ASSLGLAGSYYNEQF
TRBJ2-1 | TRBV20-1 | NA | SASIAGDYNEQF
TRBJ2-7 | TRBV2 | NA | ASSYRQVSYEQY
TRBJ2-7 | TRBV6-5 | NA | ASSYTASGISYEQY
TRBJ2-2 | TRBV4-1 | NA | ASSREPGLRAGELF
TRBJ2-7 | TRBV3-1/TRBV3-2 | NA | ASSQVGGGTTYEQY
TRBJ2-1 | TRBV4-1 | NA | ASSQGTSTSGSYNEQF
TRBJ2-1 | TRBV5-1 | NA | ASSFTGSSYNEQF
TRBJ1-6 | TRBV7-8 | NA | ASSLYRGSIGSPLH
TRBJ1-4 | TRBV5-1 | NA | ASSLTGTGREKLF
TRBJ2-1 | TRBV3-1/TRBV3-2 | few | ASSLRSYSAGDNEQF
TRBJ2-1 | TRBV18 | NA | ASSPPGAGAGDEQF
TRBJ1-5 | TRBV14 | NA | ASSQDRGQPQH
TRBJ1-3 | TRBV13 | NA | ASSTQFSGNTIY
TRBJ1-1 | TRBV30 | NA | AWSSGGWVAF
TRBJ1-2 | TRBV18 | NA | ASSPSQGENYGYT
TRBJ2-1 | TRBV7-9 | NA | ASSLKADSSYNEQF
TRBJ1-2 | TRBV6-5 | NA | ASPGGGNYGYT
TRBJ2-7 | TRBV11-2 | few | ASSSRTSYEQY
TRBJ2-7 | TRBV11-2 | NA | ASSNRLRGSEQY
TRBJ2-2 | TRBV2 | NA | ASSSQGRTGELF
TRBJ2-7 | TRBV5-4 | NA | ASSDRDFSYEQY
TRBJ1-2 | TRBV7-2 | few | ASSPGVARGYGYT
TRBJ2-1 | TRBV7-9 | NA | ASSLGGTGNYNEQF
TRBJ2-5 | TRBV28 | NA | ASSFPSPGLAEETQY
TRBJ1-4 | TRBV5-1 | NA | ASSYGTGANEKLF
TRBJ2-7 | TRBV4-1 | NA | ASSHLPAGDYEQY
TRBJ1-3 | TRBV5-1 | NA | ASSVFTGSLSGNTIY
TRBJ2-1 | TRBV5-6 | NA | ASSLIRWSSYNEQF
TRBJ2-2 | TRBV9 | NA | ASSADTGGINTGELF